This entry is about one TCR beta chain. CDR3 size: 13 residues. The germline V and J ends were trimmed by 1 base and 0 bases, with 3 bases remaining between them. Germline CDR1 and CDR2: MGHRA and YSYEKL. These data originate in a study of human T cells and chemical hapten exposure. Time point specified: patch test 1, 2 weeks after DPC sensitization. Described treatment: therapeutic diphenylcyclopropenone sensitization with weekly scalp DPC. As the library was built, unique molecular identifiers were attached to individual cDNA molecules. TCRdb re-called the RACE reads with MiXCR, one entry per CDR3 protein. The sample has 74,000 or so distinct CDR3 sequences; over 9.5% are singletons.

Sequenced here: whole blood, sampled in connection with sensitization to the hapten diphenylcyclopropenone (DPC). The chain is built from TRBV4-1 and TRBJ1-1; D is unclear. This TCR was sampled from a woman aged 60-70 years with alopecia areata. Some clones in this sample may be carry-over from other donors' samples. In nucleotides, the CDR3 is TGCGCCAGCAGCCAAGTACTGAACACTGAAGCTTTCTTT. This translates into CASSQVLNTEAFF.